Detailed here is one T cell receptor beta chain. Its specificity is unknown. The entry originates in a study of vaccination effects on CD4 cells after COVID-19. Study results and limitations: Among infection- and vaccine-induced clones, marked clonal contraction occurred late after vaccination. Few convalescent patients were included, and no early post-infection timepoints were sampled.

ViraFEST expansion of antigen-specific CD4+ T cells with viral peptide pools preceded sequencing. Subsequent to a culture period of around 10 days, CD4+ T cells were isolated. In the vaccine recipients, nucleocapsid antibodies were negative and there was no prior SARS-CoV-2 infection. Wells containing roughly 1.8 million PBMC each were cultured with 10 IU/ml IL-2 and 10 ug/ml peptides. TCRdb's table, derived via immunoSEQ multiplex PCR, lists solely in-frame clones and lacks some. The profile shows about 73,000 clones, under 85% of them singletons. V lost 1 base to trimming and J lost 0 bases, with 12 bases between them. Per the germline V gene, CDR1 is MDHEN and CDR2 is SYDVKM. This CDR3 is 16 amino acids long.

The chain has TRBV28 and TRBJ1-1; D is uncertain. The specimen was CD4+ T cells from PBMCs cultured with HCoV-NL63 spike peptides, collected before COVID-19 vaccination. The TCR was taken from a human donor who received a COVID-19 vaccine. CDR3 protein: CASSLSEARLNTEAFF. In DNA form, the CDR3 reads TGTGCCAGCAGTTTATCGGAGGCACGCTTGAACACTGAAGCTTTCTTT.